This is a list of T cell receptor beta chains from one sample in a study of blood T cells in healthy people across ages. Via MiXCR, TCRdb re-called the 5' RACE reads, giving one row per CDR3 protein. The table has over 700,000 distinct CDR3 sequences, approximately 25% seen once; the top ten hold just under 9.5%. These data are also associated with another study on T cells of mothers and their children.

The sample taken for sequencing was blood. The receptors stem from a boy between 5 and 17 years old in good health. Each CDR3 is given with its conserved first and last residue. D genes are given only for firm matches. Some rows have no size entry. The others give once, few or many, or a class for an expanded clone.

j_call,d_call,v_call,clone_size,cdr3_nt,cdr3_aa
TRBJ1-6,.,TRBV7-9,few,TGTGCCAGCAGCTTGGCGGGCTCACCCCTCCACTTT,CASSLAGSPLHF
TRBJ2-5,.,TRBV15,.,TGTGCCACCAGCAGAGATGGGGGCGGGGGCATGTCGGAGACCCAGTACTTC,CATSRDGGGGMSETQYF
TRBJ2-2,TRBD2,TRBV4-1,.,TGCGCCAGCAGCCAAGAACCGGGAGGCCCGACCGGGGAGCTGTTTTTT,CASSQEPGGPTGELFF
TRBJ2-7,.,TRBV20-1,.,TGCAGTGCTAGAGATCTCCAGGAACCACAATACGAGCAGTACTTC,CSARDLQEPQYEQYF
TRBJ2-7,TRBD2,TRBV5-1,few,TGCGCCAGCAGCTTGGGCCCTAGCGGGACCGCCTACGAGCAGTACTTC,CASSLGPSGTAYEQYF
TRBJ2-3,.,TRBV4-1,.,TGCGCCAGCAGCCAAAGAGCGAACACAGATACGCAGTATTTT,CASSQRANTDTQYF
TRBJ2-1,TRBD2,TRBV5-5,.,TGTGCCAGCAGCATGAGGACTAGCGGGAGCGCTGAGCAGTTCTTC,CASSMRTSGSAEQFF
TRBJ2-7,.,TRBV27,few,TGTGCCAGCAGTTTATTGGCAGTTTTCAACGAGCAGTACTTC,CASSLLAVFNEQYF
TRBJ2-7,TRBD1,TRBV6-2/TRBV6-3,few,TGTGCCAGCAGTTACGGCGGGACAGGGTCCCACGAGCAGTACTTC,CASSYGGTGSHEQYF
TRBJ2-7,TRBD1,TRBV7-2,.,TGTGCCAGCAGCTGGGGACAGGGGGCATGGGTTGATGAGCAGTACTTC,CASSWGQGAWVDEQYF
TRBJ2-7,.,TRBV7-3,.,TGTGCCAGCAGCTTAAGGGGTGGCTTAGAGCAGTACTTC,CASSLRGGLEQYF
TRBJ2-5,.,TRBV6-5,.,TGTGCCAGCAGTTACACCGACTGGTATCAAGAGACCCAGTACTTC,CASSYTDWYQETQYF
TRBJ2-7,TRBD2,TRBV20-1,few,TGCGGTGCTAGAGAACTAGCGGGAGTTTACGAGCAGTACTTC,CGARELAGVYEQYF
TRBJ2-2,.,TRBV10-1,few,TGCGCCAGCAGTGAGTCGGCAGGGGTTACCGGGGAGCTGTTTTTT,CASSESAGVTGELFF
TRBJ2-6,.,TRBV5-1,.,TGCGCCAGCAGCTTGGTCATTCAGGGGACCCCTGGGGCCAACGTCCTGACTTTC,CASSLVIQGTPGANVLTF
TRBJ2-1,.,TRBV4-1,.,TGCGCCAGCAGCCAAGAGGGGCGGGTGGGGGGTGGTGAGCAGTTCTTC,CASSQEGRVGGGEQFF
TRBJ1-1,.,TRBV7-3,.,TGTGCCAGCAGCTTAAAGAGGGCAGGGAGCACTGGAGCTTTCTTT,CASSLKRAGSTGAFF
TRBJ2-5,TRBD1,TRBV27,few,TGTGCCAGCAGTTTCACAGCCCATAGACAGGGCGGAGAGACCCAGTACTTC,CASSFTAHRQGGETQYF
TRBJ2-7,TRBD1,TRBV29-1,few,TGCAGCGCCTCGGGACAGGGTGACGAGCAGTACTTC,CSASGQGDEQYF
TRBJ2-6,.,TRBV7-2,few,TGTGCCAGCAGCTTAGGACGGAACTCTGGGGCCAACGTCCTGACTTTC,CASSLGRNSGANVLTF
TRBJ2-5,.,TRBV29-1,.,TGCAGCTCCTCGGGTTGGAGGGATCAAGAGACCCAGTACTTC,CSSSGWRDQETQYF
TRBJ2-6,.,TRBV6-2/TRBV6-3,.,TGTGCCAGCAGTCCCGGGACTGCTGGGGCCAACGTCCTGACTTTC,CASSPGTAGANVLTF
TRBJ1-1,.,TRBV9,.,TGTGCCAGCAGTGCCGGACAGAACACTGAAGCTTTCTTT,CASSAGQNTEAFF
TRBJ2-1,TRBD1,TRBV2,.,TGTGCCAGGTCGGGGACAGCCGACAATGAGCAGTTCTTC,CARSGTADNEQFF
TRBJ2-7,.,TRBV10-3,few,TGTGCCATCTGGTCCCAAAGCTCCTACGAGCAGTACTTC,CAIWSQSSYEQYF
TRBJ2-1,.,TRBV7-2,.,TGTGCCAGCAGCCCTCAGTGGGCAGACCGCTCCTACAATGAGCAGTTCTTC,CASSPQWADRSYNEQFF
TRBJ2-3,.,TRBV11-2,.,TGTGCCAGCAGCTTAGTAGCGACCATTAGCACAGATACGCAGTATTTT,CASSLVATISTDTQYF
TRBJ2-1,TRBD2,TRBV2,.,TGTGCCAGCAGGAGGACTAGCGGGAGGTCGAGCTCCTACAATGAGCAGTTCTTC,CASRRTSGRSSSYNEQFF
TRBJ2-1,TRBD2,TRBV3-1,.,TGTGCCAGCAGCCGCCTAGCGGGAGGAGGATCCTCCTACAATGAGCAGTTCTTC,CASSRLAGGGSSYNEQFF